The sequence of this T cell receptor (beta chain) was determined in a study of blood T cell repertoires in COVID-19. Study-level background: Italy, Spain and the United States were the sources of the convalescent and acute COVID-19 samples. The analysed material was cDNA or gDNA that came from T cells, B-cell-depleted T cells, or PBMCs.

Original analysis: It was from reference gene primer amplification that nucleated cell counts were estimated. Sequenced by immunoSEQ multiplex PCR; TCRdb stores in-frame clones only, minus some. V, J and clone size reflect that table, while D and trimming were determined from the DNA. Of 55,000 to 70,000 clones listed, 75% to 90% are singletons. This CDR3 comprises 13 residues. CDR1 is LNHDA, CDR2 SQIVND, per germline (reference sequence). V lost 1 base to trimming and J lost 4 bases, with 7 bases between them. The V and J genes are TRBV19 and TRBJ1-2; TRBD1 is a possible D gene (5 bases). The sequenced material came from peripheral blood. The TCR comes from a woman in her sixties or seventies with active COVID-19. DNA for the CDR3: TGTGCCAGTAGTATAGGACAGAGCTATGGCTACACCTTC. This gives the protein CASSIGQSYGYTF.